These T cell receptor beta chains were read from a single sample in a study of OX40 agonist ivuxolimab in advanced cancers. Libraries were prepared by immunoSEQ multiplex PCR; TCRdb keeps only in-frame clonotypes and omits some of them. The profile shows fewer than 120,000 clones, roughly 90% of them singletons. The input for sequencing was CD4+ or CD8+ T cells sorted from blood, taken in a trial of the OX40 agonist ivuxolimab. The origin of the receptors is an adult with an advanced solid tumor such as melanoma, head and neck, liver or kidney cancer. Both conserved end residues are part of each CDR3. The D gene is left open where the match is weak. Only some rows state a clone size, as once, few, many or a class for expanded clones.

clone size	J gene	D gene	V gene	CDR3 DNA	CDR3 protein
once	TRBJ2-5	NA	TRBV18	TGTGCCAGCTCCCGCGGTGGGGGGCTCGATGGGACCCAGTACTTC	CASSRGGGLDGTQYF
NA	TRBJ2-2	NA	TRBV11-3	TGTGCCAGCAGTCGTACACGGACGAACACCGGGGAGCTGTTTTTT	CASSRTRTNTGELFF
NA	TRBJ1-2	NA	TRBV15	TGTGCCACCAGCAGAGATTTAGGGCAATTGGGGGGCTACACCTTC	CATSRDLGQLGGYTF
NA	TRBJ1-3	NA	TRBV5-6	TGTGCCAGCAGCTTGGTAGGTGAAGGAAACACCATATATTTT	CASSLVGEGNTIYF
NA	TRBJ2-7	NA	TRBV4-1	TGCGCCAGCAGCCAAGAGACTCGGACAGACTTCTACGAGCAGTACTTC	CASSQETRTDFYEQYF
NA	TRBJ2-2	NA	TRBV7-2	TGTGCCAGCAGCTTCGGGACGGTAGCGAACACCGGGGAGCTGTTTTTT	CASSFGTVANTGELFF
NA	TRBJ1-4	NA	TRBV11-3	TGTGCCAGCAGCATACGGGGCATGGGGACTACTGAAAAACTGTTTTTT	CASSIRGMGTTEKLFF
NA	TRBJ2-3	NA	TRBV11-3	TGTGCCAGCAGCCCGGATTCCCTGGGCTCAGATACGCAGTATTTT	CASSPDSLGSDTQYF
NA	TRBJ1-2	NA	TRBV27	TGTGCCAGCAGTTCGGACAGTCGAAACTATGGCTACACCTTC	CASSSDSRNYGYTF
NA	TRBJ2-3	NA	TRBV7-9	TGTGCCAGCAGCTTAAGTGGGCCCACAGATACGCAGTATTTT	CASSLSGPTDTQYF